This entry features one T cell receptor (beta chain) sequence. Its antigen is still unknown. These data are taken from a study of T cell responses to AZD1222 COVID-19 vaccine. About the study: Second-dose intervals near 4 or 12 weeks were combined.

Study-level points and caveats: Vaccination with two AZD1222 doses was followed by a rise in Spike-specific TCR breadth and depth. Spike-spanning, vaccine-associated CD4 TCRs were dominant at 160-218 and 743-854. Variant regions that are unmutated are reportedly the target of nearly half of spike-specific TCRs.

The method was immunoSEQ multiplex PCR; TCRdb's version includes in-frame clones alone and lacks a portion of them. Of some 130,000 clones listed, over 85% are singletons. The sample was peripheral blood, taken on day 0 of AZD1222 vaccination. This receptor was obtained from an adult in good health.

The CDR3 nucleotides are TGTGCCAGCAGCTCGAAGACAGGGGGTCAGGAAAAACTGTTTTTT. Translation: CASSSKTGGQEKLFF. The rearrangement uses TRBV5-4 and TRBJ1-4, with 9 nucleotides matching TRBD1. The V segment lost 3 bases and the J segment 8 bases; nucleotides outside the gene matches: 8. Looked up from germline, CDR1 is SGHNT and CDR2 is YYREEE (reference sequence). The CDR3 has 15 amino acids.